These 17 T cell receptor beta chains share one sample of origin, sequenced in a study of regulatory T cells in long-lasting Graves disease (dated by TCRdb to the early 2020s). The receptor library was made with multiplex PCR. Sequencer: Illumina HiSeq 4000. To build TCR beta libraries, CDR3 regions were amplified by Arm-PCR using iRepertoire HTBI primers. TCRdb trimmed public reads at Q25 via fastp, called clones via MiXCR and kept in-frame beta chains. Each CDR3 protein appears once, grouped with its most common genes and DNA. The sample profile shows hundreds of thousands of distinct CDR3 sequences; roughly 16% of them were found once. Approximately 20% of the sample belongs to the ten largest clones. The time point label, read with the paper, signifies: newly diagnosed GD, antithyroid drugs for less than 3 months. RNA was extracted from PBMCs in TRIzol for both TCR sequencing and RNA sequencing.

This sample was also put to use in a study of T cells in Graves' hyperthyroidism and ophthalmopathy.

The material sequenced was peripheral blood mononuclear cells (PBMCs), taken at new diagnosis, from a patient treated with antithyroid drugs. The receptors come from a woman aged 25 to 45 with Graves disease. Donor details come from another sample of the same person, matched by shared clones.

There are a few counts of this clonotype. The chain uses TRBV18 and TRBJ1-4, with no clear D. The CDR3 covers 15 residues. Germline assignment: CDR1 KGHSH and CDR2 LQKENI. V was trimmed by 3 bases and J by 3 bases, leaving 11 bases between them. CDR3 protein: CASSPPGYANEKLFF. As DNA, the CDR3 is TGTGCCAGCTCACCTCCGGGGTACGCTAATGAAAAACTGTTTTTT.

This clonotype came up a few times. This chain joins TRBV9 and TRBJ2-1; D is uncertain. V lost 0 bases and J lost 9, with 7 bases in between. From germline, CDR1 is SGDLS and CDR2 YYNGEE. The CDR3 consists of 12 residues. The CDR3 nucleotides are TGTGCCAGCAGCGTAGACTCGGGTGAGCAGTTCTTC. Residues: CASSVDSGEQFF.

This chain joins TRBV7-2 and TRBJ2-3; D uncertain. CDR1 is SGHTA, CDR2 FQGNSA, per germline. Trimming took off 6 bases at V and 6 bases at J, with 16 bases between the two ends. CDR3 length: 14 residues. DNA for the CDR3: TGTGCCAGCAGTTCACCCCCCATGGGGGATACGCAGTATTTT. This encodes CASSSPPMGDTQYF.

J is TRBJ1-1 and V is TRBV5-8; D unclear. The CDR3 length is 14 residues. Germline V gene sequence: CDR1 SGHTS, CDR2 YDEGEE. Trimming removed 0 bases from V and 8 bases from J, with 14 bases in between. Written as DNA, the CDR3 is TGTGCCAGCAGCTTGGATACAGTTGGGCCCGAAGCTTTCTTT. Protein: CASSLDTVGPEAFF. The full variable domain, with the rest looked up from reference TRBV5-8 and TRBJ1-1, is EAGVTQSPTHLIKTRGQQATLRCSPISGHTSVYWYQQALGLGLQFLLWYDEGEERNRGNFPPRFSGRQFPNYSSELNVNALELEDSALYLCASSLDTVGPEAFFGQGTRLTVV.

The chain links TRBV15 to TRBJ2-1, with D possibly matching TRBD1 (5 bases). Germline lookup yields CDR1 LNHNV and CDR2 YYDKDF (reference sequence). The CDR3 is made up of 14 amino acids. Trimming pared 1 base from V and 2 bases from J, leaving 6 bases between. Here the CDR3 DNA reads TGTGCCACCAGCAGAGGGGGCCCCTACAATGAGCAGTTCTTC. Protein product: CATSRGGPYNEQFF.

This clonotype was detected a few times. The chain's CDR3 is CSVVKGSGLQYF. The CDR3 DNA sequence: TGCAGCGTTGTAAAGGGAAGCGGGTTGCAATATTTT. The chain couples TRBV29-1 to TRBJ2-3, with a possible D match to TRBD2 (6 bases). Trimming left V 4 bases short and J 15 bases short, with 20 bases between. Germline V gives CDR1 SQVTM, CDR2 ANQGSEA. The CDR3 has 12 residues.

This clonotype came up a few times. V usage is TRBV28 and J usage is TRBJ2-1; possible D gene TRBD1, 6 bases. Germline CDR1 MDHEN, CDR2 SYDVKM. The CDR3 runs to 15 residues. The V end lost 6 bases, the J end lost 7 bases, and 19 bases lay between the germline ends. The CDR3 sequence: CASSSSWGRLNEQFF. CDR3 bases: TGTGCCAGCAGCTCCTCGTGGGGGCGACTTAATGAGCAGTTCTTC.

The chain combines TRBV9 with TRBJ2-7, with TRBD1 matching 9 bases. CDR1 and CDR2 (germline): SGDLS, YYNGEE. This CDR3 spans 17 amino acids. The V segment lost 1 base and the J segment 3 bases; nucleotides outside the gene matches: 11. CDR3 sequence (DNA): TGTGCCAGCAGCGTACTAACCAACAGGGGGCAGAACTACGAGCAGTACTTC. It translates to CASSVLTNRGQNYEQYF.

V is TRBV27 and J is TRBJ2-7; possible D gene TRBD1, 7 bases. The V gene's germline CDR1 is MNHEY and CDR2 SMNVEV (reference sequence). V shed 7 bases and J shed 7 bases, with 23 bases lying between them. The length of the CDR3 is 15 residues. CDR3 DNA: TGTGCCAGCACCCTGACCCAGGGGGGAGGTCAGGAGCAGTACTTC. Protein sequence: CASTLTQGGGQEQYF.

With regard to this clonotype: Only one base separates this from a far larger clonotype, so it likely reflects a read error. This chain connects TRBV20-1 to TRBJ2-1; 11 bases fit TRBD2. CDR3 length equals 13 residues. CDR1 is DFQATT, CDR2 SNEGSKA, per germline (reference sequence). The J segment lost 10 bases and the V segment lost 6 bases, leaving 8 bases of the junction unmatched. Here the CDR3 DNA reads TGCAGTGCGGAGGGACTAGCGGCGTACGAGCAGTTCTTC. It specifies CSAEGLAAYEQFF.

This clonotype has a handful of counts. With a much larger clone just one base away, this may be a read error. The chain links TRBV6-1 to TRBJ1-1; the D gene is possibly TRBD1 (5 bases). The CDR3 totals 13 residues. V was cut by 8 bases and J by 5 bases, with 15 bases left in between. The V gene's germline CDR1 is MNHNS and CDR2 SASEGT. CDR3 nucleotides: TGTGCCAGCGGACGGGACCGATGGACTGAAGCTTTCTTT. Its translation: CASGRDRWTEAFF.

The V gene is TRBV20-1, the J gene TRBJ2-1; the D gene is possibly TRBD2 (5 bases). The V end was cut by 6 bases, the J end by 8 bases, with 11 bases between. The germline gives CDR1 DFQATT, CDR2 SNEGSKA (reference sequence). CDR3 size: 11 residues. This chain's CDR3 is CSAVTRDEQFF. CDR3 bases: TGCAGTGCGGTCACTAGAGATGAGCAGTTCTTC.

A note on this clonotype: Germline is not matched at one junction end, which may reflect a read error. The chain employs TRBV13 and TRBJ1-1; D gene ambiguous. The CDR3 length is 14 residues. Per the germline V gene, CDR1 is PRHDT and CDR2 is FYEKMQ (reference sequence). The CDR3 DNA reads TGTGACAGCAGCTTAGAAACCGGGCAGATTGACGCTTTCTTT. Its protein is CDSSLETGQIDAFF.

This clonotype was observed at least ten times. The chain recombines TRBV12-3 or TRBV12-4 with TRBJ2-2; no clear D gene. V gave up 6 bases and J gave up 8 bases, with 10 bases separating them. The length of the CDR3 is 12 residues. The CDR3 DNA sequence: TGTGCCAGCAGCCCCCTTAGGGGGGAGCTGTTTTTT. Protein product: CASSPLRGELFF.

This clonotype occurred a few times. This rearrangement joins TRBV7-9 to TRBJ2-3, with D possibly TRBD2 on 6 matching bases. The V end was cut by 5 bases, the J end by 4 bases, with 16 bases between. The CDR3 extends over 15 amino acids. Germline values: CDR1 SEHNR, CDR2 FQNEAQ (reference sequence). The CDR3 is CASSPRRGAADTQYF. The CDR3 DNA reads TGTGCCAGCAGCCCGAGGAGGGGTGCGGCAGATACGCAGTATTTT. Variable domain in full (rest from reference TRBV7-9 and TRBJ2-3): DTGVSQNPRHKITKRGQNVTFRCDPISEHNRLYWYRQTLGQGPEFLTYFQNEAQLEKSRLLSDRFSAERPKGSFSTLEIQRTEQGDSAMYLCASSPRRGAADTQYFGPGTRLTVL.

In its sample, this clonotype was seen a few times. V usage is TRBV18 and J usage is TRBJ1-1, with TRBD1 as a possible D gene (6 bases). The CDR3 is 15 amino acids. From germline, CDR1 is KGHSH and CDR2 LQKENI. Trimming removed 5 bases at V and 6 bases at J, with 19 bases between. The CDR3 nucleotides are TGTGCCAGCTCAAAACCCTCGGGGGCCCCTCCTGAAGCTTTCTTT. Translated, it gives CASSKPSGAPPEAFF.

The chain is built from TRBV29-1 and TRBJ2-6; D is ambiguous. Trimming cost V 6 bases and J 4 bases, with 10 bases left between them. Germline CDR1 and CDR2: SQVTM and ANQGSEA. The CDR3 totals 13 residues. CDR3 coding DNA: TGCAGCGTATCAGGTGACGGGGCCAACGTCCTGACTTTC. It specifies CSVSGDGANVLTF.